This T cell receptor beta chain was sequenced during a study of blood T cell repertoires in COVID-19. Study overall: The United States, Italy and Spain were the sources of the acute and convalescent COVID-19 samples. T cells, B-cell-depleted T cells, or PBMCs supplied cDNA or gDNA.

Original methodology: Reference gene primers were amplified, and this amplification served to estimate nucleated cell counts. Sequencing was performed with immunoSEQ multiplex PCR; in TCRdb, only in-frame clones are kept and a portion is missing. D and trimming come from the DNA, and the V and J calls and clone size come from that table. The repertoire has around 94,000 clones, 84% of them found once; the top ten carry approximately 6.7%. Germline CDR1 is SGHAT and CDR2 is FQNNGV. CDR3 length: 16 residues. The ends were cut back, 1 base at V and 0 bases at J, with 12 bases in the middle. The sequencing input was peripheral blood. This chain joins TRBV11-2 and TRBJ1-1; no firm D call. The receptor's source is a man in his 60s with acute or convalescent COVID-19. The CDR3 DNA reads TGTGCCAGCAGCTTAGGAGAATGGTCGATGAACACTGAAGCTTTCTTT. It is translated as CASSLGEWSMNTEAFF.